This is a list of T cell receptor beta chains from one sample in a study of shared clonotypes between healthy human individuals. Profiling relied on immunoSEQ multiplex PCR, and the TCRdb table lists in-frame clones only, not all of them. The sample carries hundreds of thousands of clones, around 96% recorded once. The sequenced material came from naive CD8+ T cells sorted from blood. Source of these receptors: a woman aged 25-40 years in good health. CDR3s include the opening cysteine and the closing phenylalanine or tryptophan. D genes are given only for firm matches. Size is stated for part of the rows, as once, few or many counts, or as a class when the clone is expanded.

V	size	D	length	J	DNA	CDR3
TRBV6-1	NA	NA	12	TRBJ1-5	TGTGCCAGCGATTCACAAGGGATGCCCCAGCATTTT	CASDSQGMPQHF
TRBV6-6	NA	NA	15	TRBJ2-2	TGTGCCAGCAGAACCCGGAGGGACGACACCGGGGAGCTGTTTTTT	CASRTRRDDTGELFF
TRBV4-1	NA	NA	15	TRBJ2-7	TGCGCCAGCAGCCAAGAAGGGTCAGCCTCCTACGAGCAGTACTTC	CASSQEGSASYEQYF
TRBV12-2	NA	NA	13	TRBJ2-7	TGTGCAAGTCTCGCTATCAACTACGTCGAGCAGTACTTC	CASLAINYVEQYF
TRBV10-2	NA	TRBD1	15	TRBJ1-2	TGCGCCACCTACGAAGTAGGACAGGGGGTTTATGGCTACACCTTC	CATYEVGQGVYGYTF
TRBV29-1	NA	NA	13	TRBJ2-3	TGCAGCGTTGAAGGACAGCACACAGATACGCAGTATTTT	CSVEGQHTDTQYF
TRBV5-1	NA	NA	16	TRBJ2-2	TGCGCCAGCAGCTTGGCTGGCGGAATGAACACCGGGGAGCTGTTTTTT	CASSLAGGMNTGELFF
TRBV14	NA	NA	13	TRBJ2-5	TGTGCCAGCAGCCAAGTAGGGGAAGAGACCCAGTACTTC	CASSQVGEETQYF
TRBV4-1	NA	NA	14	TRBJ1-4	TGCGCCAGCAGCCAGCAGGCTGATAAGGAAAAACTGTTTTTT	CASSQQADKEKLFF
TRBV18	NA	TRBD1	16	TRBJ2-7	TGTGCCAGCTCACCAGAGGACAGGGTTTTCTCCTACGAGCAGTACTTC	CASSPEDRVFSYEQYF
TRBV29-1	NA	NA	15	TRBJ2-1	TGCAGCGCCACGCGTGGGAGGAGCTCCTACAATGAGCAGTTCTTC	CSATRGRSSYNEQFF
TRBV4-1	NA	NA	13	TRBJ2-1	TGCGCCAGCAGCCAAGGAGACTACAATGAGCAGTTCTTC	CASSQGDYNEQFF
TRBV23-1	NA	NA	15	TRBJ2-7	TGCGCCAGCAGTCAAGATCAGGGGAGTCCCTACGAGCAGTACTTC	CASSQDQGSPYEQYF
TRBV7-9	NA	NA	12	TRBJ1-1	TGTGCCAGCAGCCCTGGGATCGGTGAAGCTTTCTTT	CASSPGIGEAFF
TRBV5-1	NA	NA	19	TRBJ1-2	TGCGCCAGCAACCTTTATCCCCGGGCTCAGGGAGAGGGGTTCTATGGCTACACCTTC	CASNLYPRAQGEGFYGYTF
TRBV25-1	NA	NA	14	TRBJ2-1	TGTGCCAGCAGTCCGGCGTGGGGGTACAATGAGCAGTTCTTC	CASSPAWGYNEQFF
TRBV10-3	NA	NA	14	TRBJ2-7	TGTGCCATCAGTGAGTATGGGAGCTCCTACGAGCAGTACTTC	CAISEYGSSYEQYF
TRBV4-1	NA	NA	16	TRBJ2-2	TGCGCCAGCAGCCAAGGACAGGGAGGGAACACCGGGGAGCTGTTTTTT	CASSQGQGGNTGELFF
TRBV18	NA	NA	13	TRBJ2-3	TGTGCCAGCTTTTACCCGGGCACAGATACGCAGTATTTT	CASFYPGTDTQYF
TRBV28	NA	NA	14	TRBJ2-7	TGTGCCAGCAGTCCCACGGGGTGGGGCCACGAGCAGTACTTC	CASSPTGWGHEQYF
TRBV27	NA	TRBD2	14	TRBJ2-7	TGTGCCAGCCGCTTAGCGGGAACACCCTACGAGCAGTACTTC	CASRLAGTPYEQYF
TRBV28	NA	NA	12	TRBJ2-1	TGTGCCAGCACCCAACGTTACAATGAGCAGTTCTTC	CASTQRYNEQFF
TRBV7-8	NA	NA	14	TRBJ1-1	TGTGCCAGCAGCTTAGGGACGGGACAATCAGAAGCTTTCTTT	CASSLGTGQSEAFF
TRBV2	NA	TRBD2	18	TRBJ2-3	TGTGCCAGCAGTGGCCCGGGACTAGCGGGAGGGCCAGCAGATACGCAGTATTTT	CASSGPGLAGGPADTQYF
TRBV28	NA	TRBD2	15	TRBJ2-5	TGTGCCAGCATTCACGGACTAGAGGATTATAAGACCCAGTACTTC	CASIHGLEDYKTQYF
TRBV2	NA	TRBD1	13	TRBJ2-7	TGTGCCAGCACCGACAGGGAATCCTACGAGCAGTACTTC	CASTDRESYEQYF
TRBV6-6	NA	NA	14	TRBJ2-1	TGTGCCAGCAGTTATGCTAGCAGCCACAATGAGCAGTTCTTC	CASSYASSHNEQFF
TRBV27	NA	TRBD1	15	TRBJ1-1	TGTGCCAGCAGTTCTAAAAGGACAGGGGTGACTGAAGCTTTCTTT	CASSSKRTGVTEAFF
TRBV28	NA	NA	13	TRBJ2-1	TGTGCCAGCAGTTTATTCCCCGGTAATGAGCAGTTCTTC	CASSLFPGNEQFF
TRBV5-6	once	NA	11	TRBJ2-1	TGTGCCAGCAGCTTCTTAGATGAGCAGTTCTTC	CASSFLDEQFF
TRBV2	NA	NA	15	TRBJ2-7	TGTGCCAGCAATATGGTGGCAGACTCAACCTACGAGCAGTACTTC	CASNMVADSTYEQYF
TRBV15	NA	TRBD2	12	TRBJ2-7	TGTGCCACCGGGGTGACGCGGGAGGTTCGGTACTTC	CATGVTREVRYF
TRBV4-1	NA	TRBD2	16	TRBJ2-2	TGCGCCAGCAGCCCTGGGACTAGAGAACCCACCGGGGAGCTGTTTTTT	CASSPGTREPTGELFF
TRBV6-6	NA	TRBD1	16	TRBJ2-2	TGTGCCAGCAGTTACTTGCAGGGGGCGAACACCGGGGAGCTGTTTTTT	CASSYLQGANTGELFF
TRBV30	NA	TRBD1	14	TRBJ2-3	TGTGCCTGGAGTTCTGGACAGGGTGCCGATACGCAGTATTTT	CAWSSGQGADTQYF
TRBV13	NA	NA	13	TRBJ2-7	TGTGCCAGCAGCTTAGAGTCAGGACACGAGCAGTACTTC	CASSLESGHEQYF
TRBV6-1	NA	NA	16	TRBJ1-5	TGTGCCAGCAGTGACCGGGGGGGCGGGGGCAATCAGCCCCAGCATTTT	CASSDRGGGGNQPQHF
TRBV30	once	NA	14	TRBJ1-1	TGTGCCTGGAATGGGTGGCTGGGGAACACTGAAGCTTTCTTT	CAWNGWLGNTEAFF
TRBV27	once	NA	20	TRBJ2-7	TGTGCCAGCAGTTTAGTACCCAGGGCGTTACTAACGGGGGGCCCCTACGAGCAGTACTTC	CASSLVPRALLTGGPYEQYF
TRBV29-1	NA	NA	15	TRBJ2-1	TGCAGCGTCCCATCGGCGGGCTCCCTTCACAATGAGCAGTTCTTC	CSVPSAGSLHNEQFF
TRBV29-1	few	NA	12	TRBJ1-1	TGCAGCGTTGAACCAGGGAACACTGAAGCTTTCTTT	CSVEPGNTEAFF
TRBV28	once	TRBD2	15	TRBJ2-7	TGTGCCAGCACCCCCGTTATAGCGGGGACCTACGAGCAGTACTTC	CASTPVIAGTYEQYF
TRBV7-9	NA	TRBD1	19	TRBJ1-3	TGTGCCAGCAGCCCCCGTCTGCCTCCCGGGACAGGGGCTGGAAACACCATATATTTT	CASSPRLPPGTGAGNTIYF
TRBV28	NA	TRBD2	15	TRBJ2-1	TGTGCCAGCAGTTTAGTTGCGGGAGGGTTCAATGAGCAGTTCTTC	CASSLVAGGFNEQFF
TRBV6-8	NA	NA	14	TRBJ1-1	TGTGCCAGCAGTTACCCGGGTGGGAACACTGAAGCTTTCTTT	CASSYPGGNTEAFF
TRBV10-3	once	NA	11	TRBJ2-1	TGTGCCATCAGTGAGGTCAATGAGCAGTTCTTC	CAISEVNEQFF
TRBV30	NA	NA	14	TRBJ1-5	TGTGCCTGGGGAGAACCCGACGGCAATCAGCCCCAGCATTTT	CAWGEPDGNQPQHF
TRBV19	NA	TRBD2	14	TRBJ2-7	TGTGCCAGTAGTGCCTCTAGCGGCTCCTACGAGCAGTACTTC	CASSASSGSYEQYF
TRBV7-9	NA	NA	12	TRBJ1-1	TGTGCCAGCAGCTTAGGGAGGGCTGAAGCTTTCTTT	CASSLGRAEAFF
TRBV23-1	NA	TRBD1	20	TRBJ2-1	TGCGCCAGCAGTCAGCACCCGAGACGACAGGGGGGGTGCTCCTGGGGTGAGCAGTTCTTC	CASSQHPRRQGGCSWGEQFF
TRBV2	NA	NA	12	TRBJ2-1	TGTGCCAGCAGTGAATATGACAATGAGCAGTTCTTC	CASSEYDNEQFF
TRBV27	NA	NA	13	TRBJ2-5	TGTGCCAGCAGTTTATGGACGGGGGAGACCCAGTACTTC	CASSLWTGETQYF
TRBV29-1	NA	TRBD2	13	TRBJ2-7	TGCAGCGTTGAACGGGGGGAAGCGTACGAGCAGTACTTC	CSVERGEAYEQYF
TRBV4-1	NA	NA	15	TRBJ2-7	TGCGCCAGCAGCCAAGCGTACCTCTCCCCCGACGAGCAGTACTTC	CASSQAYLSPDEQYF
TRBV11-2	NA	NA	12	TRBJ2-7	TGTGCCAGCAGCCAGGTGGGGTACGAGCAGTACTTC	CASSQVGYEQYF
TRBV18	NA	NA	13	TRBJ1-3	TGTGCCAGCTCACCCGCCTCTGGAAACACCATATATTTT	CASSPASGNTIYF
TRBV7-6	NA	NA	13	TRBJ2-2	TGTGCCAGCAGCCCTGAGGGGATCGGGGAGCTGTTTTTT	CASSPEGIGELFF
TRBV7-9	NA	NA	14	TRBJ1-1	TGTGCCAGCAGCTTAGTAACGGGGGACACTGAAGCTTTCTTT	CASSLVTGDTEAFF
TRBV11-2	NA	NA	15	TRBJ2-2	TGTGCCAGCAGAGGCGGGGCAGGGGACGCCGGGGAGCTGTTTTTT	CASRGGAGDAGELFF